Sequencing of this TCR beta chain was carried out in a study of T cells expressing NK-cell markers. Whole-study context: According to the study, TCR beta repertoires originated from sorted CD3+CD56+NKG2C+, CD3+CD56+NKG2C- and CD3+CD56-NKG2C+ T cells. Seven HCMV-seropositive donors and one seronegative donor made up the eight sequenced donors. Overall study results and limits: Among several donors, these clonotypes also ranked first in the CD3+CD56-NKG2C+ fraction.

Scientists made TCR beta cDNA using 5'RACE template switching with UMIs. With the 5' RACE reads reprocessed, TCRdb shows one record per CDR3 protein and no DNA. In total, the table holds some 390,000 distinct CDR3 sequences. To note about this clonotype: Its antigen is not identified.

This CDR3 contains 13 residues. Germline CDR1 SGHRS, CDR2 YFSETQ. This sequence was found in a woman aged 50 to 60 in good health. The specimen sequenced was blood T cells: a sorted CD56 or NKG2C T cell subset, CD4+ or CD8+ T cells, or bulk PBMC T cells (not recorded which). This chain uses TRBV5-1 with TRBJ1-1. The CDR3 region is CASSRGVGAEAFF.